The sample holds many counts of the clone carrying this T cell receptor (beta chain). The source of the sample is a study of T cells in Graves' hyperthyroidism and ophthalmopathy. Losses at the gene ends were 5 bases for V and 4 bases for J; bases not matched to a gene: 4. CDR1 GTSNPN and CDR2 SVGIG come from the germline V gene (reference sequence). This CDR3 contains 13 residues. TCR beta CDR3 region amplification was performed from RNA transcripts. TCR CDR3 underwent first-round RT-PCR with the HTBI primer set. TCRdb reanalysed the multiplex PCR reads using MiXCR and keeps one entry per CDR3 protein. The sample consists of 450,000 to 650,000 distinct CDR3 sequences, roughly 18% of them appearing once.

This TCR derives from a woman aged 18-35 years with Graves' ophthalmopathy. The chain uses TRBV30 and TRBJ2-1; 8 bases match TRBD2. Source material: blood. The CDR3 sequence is CAWGAGVYNEQFF. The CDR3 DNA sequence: TGTGCCTGGGGAGCGGGGGTTTACAATGAGCAGTTCTTC. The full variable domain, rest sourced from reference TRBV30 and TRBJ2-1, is SQTIHQWPATLVQPVGSPLSLECTVEGTSNPNLYWYRQAAGRGLQLLFYSVGIGQISSEVPQNLSASRPQDRQFILSSKKLLLSDSGFYLCAWGAGVYNEQFFGPGTRLTVL.